Here is one T cell receptor (beta chain) with its context. Its specificity is unknown. The sample is drawn from a study of cytomegalovirus exposure and HLA in healthy donors. The PCR was carried out with 60 Vbeta primers and 13 Jbeta primers. The repertoire was sequenced with immunoSEQ multiplex PCR; TCRdb's copy has only in-frame clones and lacks some. The sample yields 150,000 to 200,000 clones, about 79% seen once. The study's findings and limits: There were some V segments, including TRBV6-2 and TRBV6-3, excluded as indistinguishable.

J gave up 3 bases and V 8 bases, and 6 bases lay outside the gene matches. The CDR3 is made up of 14 amino acids. Germline-derived CDR1 and CDR2 are MNHEY and SMNVEV (reference sequence). Sequencing was performed on PBMCs. The chain has TRBV27 and TRBJ1-2; 10 bases agree with TRBD1. The source of this sequence is a man aged 35 to 55 in good health and CMV-seropositive. CDR3 region: CASQKTGGDYGYTF. The CDR3 region has the DNA TGTGCCAGCCAGAAGACAGGGGGCGACTATGGCTACACCTTC.